The 10 T cell receptor beta chains presented below share a single source sample, sequenced in a study of shared T cell receptors in the human thymus. Repertoires were generated with immunoSEQ multiplex PCR, while TCRdb's copy carries only in-frame clones and drops some. The sample lists some 720,000 clones; around 87% were seen once. These data also formed part of another study, on human thymus T cells.

The sample comprised thymocytes. These TCRs come from a boy younger than two with a congenital heart defect.

The V and J genes are TRBV30 and TRBJ1-3; D is uncertain. The CDR3 consists of 11 residues. Germline lookup yields CDR1 GTSNPN and CDR2 SVGIG (reference sequence). V shed 4 bases and J shed 4 bases, with 5 bases lying between them. CDR3 in DNA: TGTGCCTGGATTAGAGGAAACACCATATATTTT. Amino acid sequence: CAWIRGNTIYF.

This chain connects TRBV7-9 to TRBJ2-3; the D gene is possibly TRBD1 (6 bases). Germline-derived CDR1 and CDR2 are SEHNR and FQNEAQ (reference sequence). The germline V and J ends were trimmed by 3 bases and 0 bases, with 10 bases remaining between them. The CDR3 consists of 15 residues. CDR3 loop: CASSFWTASTDTQYF. The CDR3 DNA follows: TGTGCCAGCAGCTTCTGGACAGCTAGCACAGATACGCAGTATTTT.

The V gene is TRBV4-2, the J gene TRBJ2-3, with D tentatively TRBD1 (6 bases). Germline V gives CDR1 LGHNA, CDR2 YNFKEQ. The CDR3 has 16 amino acids. V was clipped by 3 bases and J by 4 bases, with 17 bases between them. This CDR3 reads CASSQDQGHRADTQYF. The DNA of the CDR3 is TGTGCCAGCAGCCAGGATCAGGGCCACAGGGCAGATACGCAGTATTTT.

CDR3 in DNA: TGTGCCAGTAGTATAACGAGTAGCGGGAGGTACCGCTCCTACGAGCAGTACTTC. Protein sequence: CASSITSSGRYRSYEQYF. This rearrangement joins TRBV19 to TRBJ2-7, with 10 nucleotides matching TRBD2. The junction had 10 bases not matched to a gene; V was cut back by 2 bases and J by 0 bases. From germline, CDR1 is LNHDA and CDR2 SQIVND (reference sequence). This CDR3 has 18 amino acids.

This clone was counted a few times. The chain employs TRBV6-5 and TRBJ1-1; no firm D call. The length of the CDR3 is 14 residues. V gave up 2 bases and J gave up 4 bases, with 11 bases separating them. Germline V gene sequence: CDR1 MNHEY, CDR2 SVGAGI. DNA for the CDR3: TGTGCCAGCAGTTACGAGGCACTGTGCACTGAAGCTTTCTTT. Translation gives CASSYEALCTEAFF.

Only one count was recorded for this clone. This chain links TRBV4-3 with TRBJ2-7; 8 bases agree with TRBD2. The CDR3 runs to 15 residues. With 2 bases clipped from V and 1 base from J, the junction kept 4 bases outside the gene matches. Germline V gene lookup returns CDR1 LGHNA and CDR2 YSLEER. The CDR3 DNA follows: TGCGCCAGCAGCCAAACGTCGGGAGGGTCCTACGAGCAGTACTTC. Translated, it gives CASSQTSGGSYEQYF.

J is TRBJ2-7 and V is TRBV11-2; D unclear. Germline V gives CDR1 SGHAT, CDR2 FQNNGV. This CDR3 contains 15 residues. The germline V and J ends were trimmed by 1 base and 1 base, with 11 bases remaining between them. CDR3 nucleotides: TGTGCCAGCAGCTTAGCCCCCCTGAGGTCCTACGAGCAGTACTTC. Its translation is CASSLAPLRSYEQYF.

The rearrangement joins TRBV13 to TRBJ1-1; 7 bases map to TRBD1. Germline trimming cut 5 bases from V and 0 bases from J; bases unmatched to any gene: 9. The CDR3 is made up of 16 amino acids. Germline loops: CDR1 PRHDT, CDR2 FYEKMQ (reference sequence). The CDR3 here is CASSPSGTAMNTEAFF. CDR3 in DNA: TGTGCCAGCAGCCCTTCCGGGACAGCCATGAACACTGAAGCTTTCTTT.

This clone was observed a few times. The chain links TRBV29-1 to TRBJ1-1; 7 bases align to TRBD1. Trimming removed 7 bases from V and 0 bases from J; junction bases left unmatched: 11. Germline V gene lookup returns CDR1 SQVTM and CDR2 ANQGSEA. CDR3 length: 15 amino acids. The CDR3 region has the DNA TGCAGCGCCCGTAATCAACAGGGGTTGAACACTGAAGCTTTCTTT. It yields the protein CSARNQQGLNTEAFF.

The J gene is TRBJ1-2, the V gene TRBV19, with D unresolved. The CDR3 has 15 amino acids. V lost 7 bases to trimming and J lost 9 bases, with 24 bases between them. Germline-derived CDR1 and CDR2 are LNHDA and SQIVND (reference sequence). CDR3 sequence (DNA): TGTGCCAGTACTCCGTCATTCCCCGACCGGGGAAGCTACACCTTC. Translating gives CASTPSFPDRGSYTF.